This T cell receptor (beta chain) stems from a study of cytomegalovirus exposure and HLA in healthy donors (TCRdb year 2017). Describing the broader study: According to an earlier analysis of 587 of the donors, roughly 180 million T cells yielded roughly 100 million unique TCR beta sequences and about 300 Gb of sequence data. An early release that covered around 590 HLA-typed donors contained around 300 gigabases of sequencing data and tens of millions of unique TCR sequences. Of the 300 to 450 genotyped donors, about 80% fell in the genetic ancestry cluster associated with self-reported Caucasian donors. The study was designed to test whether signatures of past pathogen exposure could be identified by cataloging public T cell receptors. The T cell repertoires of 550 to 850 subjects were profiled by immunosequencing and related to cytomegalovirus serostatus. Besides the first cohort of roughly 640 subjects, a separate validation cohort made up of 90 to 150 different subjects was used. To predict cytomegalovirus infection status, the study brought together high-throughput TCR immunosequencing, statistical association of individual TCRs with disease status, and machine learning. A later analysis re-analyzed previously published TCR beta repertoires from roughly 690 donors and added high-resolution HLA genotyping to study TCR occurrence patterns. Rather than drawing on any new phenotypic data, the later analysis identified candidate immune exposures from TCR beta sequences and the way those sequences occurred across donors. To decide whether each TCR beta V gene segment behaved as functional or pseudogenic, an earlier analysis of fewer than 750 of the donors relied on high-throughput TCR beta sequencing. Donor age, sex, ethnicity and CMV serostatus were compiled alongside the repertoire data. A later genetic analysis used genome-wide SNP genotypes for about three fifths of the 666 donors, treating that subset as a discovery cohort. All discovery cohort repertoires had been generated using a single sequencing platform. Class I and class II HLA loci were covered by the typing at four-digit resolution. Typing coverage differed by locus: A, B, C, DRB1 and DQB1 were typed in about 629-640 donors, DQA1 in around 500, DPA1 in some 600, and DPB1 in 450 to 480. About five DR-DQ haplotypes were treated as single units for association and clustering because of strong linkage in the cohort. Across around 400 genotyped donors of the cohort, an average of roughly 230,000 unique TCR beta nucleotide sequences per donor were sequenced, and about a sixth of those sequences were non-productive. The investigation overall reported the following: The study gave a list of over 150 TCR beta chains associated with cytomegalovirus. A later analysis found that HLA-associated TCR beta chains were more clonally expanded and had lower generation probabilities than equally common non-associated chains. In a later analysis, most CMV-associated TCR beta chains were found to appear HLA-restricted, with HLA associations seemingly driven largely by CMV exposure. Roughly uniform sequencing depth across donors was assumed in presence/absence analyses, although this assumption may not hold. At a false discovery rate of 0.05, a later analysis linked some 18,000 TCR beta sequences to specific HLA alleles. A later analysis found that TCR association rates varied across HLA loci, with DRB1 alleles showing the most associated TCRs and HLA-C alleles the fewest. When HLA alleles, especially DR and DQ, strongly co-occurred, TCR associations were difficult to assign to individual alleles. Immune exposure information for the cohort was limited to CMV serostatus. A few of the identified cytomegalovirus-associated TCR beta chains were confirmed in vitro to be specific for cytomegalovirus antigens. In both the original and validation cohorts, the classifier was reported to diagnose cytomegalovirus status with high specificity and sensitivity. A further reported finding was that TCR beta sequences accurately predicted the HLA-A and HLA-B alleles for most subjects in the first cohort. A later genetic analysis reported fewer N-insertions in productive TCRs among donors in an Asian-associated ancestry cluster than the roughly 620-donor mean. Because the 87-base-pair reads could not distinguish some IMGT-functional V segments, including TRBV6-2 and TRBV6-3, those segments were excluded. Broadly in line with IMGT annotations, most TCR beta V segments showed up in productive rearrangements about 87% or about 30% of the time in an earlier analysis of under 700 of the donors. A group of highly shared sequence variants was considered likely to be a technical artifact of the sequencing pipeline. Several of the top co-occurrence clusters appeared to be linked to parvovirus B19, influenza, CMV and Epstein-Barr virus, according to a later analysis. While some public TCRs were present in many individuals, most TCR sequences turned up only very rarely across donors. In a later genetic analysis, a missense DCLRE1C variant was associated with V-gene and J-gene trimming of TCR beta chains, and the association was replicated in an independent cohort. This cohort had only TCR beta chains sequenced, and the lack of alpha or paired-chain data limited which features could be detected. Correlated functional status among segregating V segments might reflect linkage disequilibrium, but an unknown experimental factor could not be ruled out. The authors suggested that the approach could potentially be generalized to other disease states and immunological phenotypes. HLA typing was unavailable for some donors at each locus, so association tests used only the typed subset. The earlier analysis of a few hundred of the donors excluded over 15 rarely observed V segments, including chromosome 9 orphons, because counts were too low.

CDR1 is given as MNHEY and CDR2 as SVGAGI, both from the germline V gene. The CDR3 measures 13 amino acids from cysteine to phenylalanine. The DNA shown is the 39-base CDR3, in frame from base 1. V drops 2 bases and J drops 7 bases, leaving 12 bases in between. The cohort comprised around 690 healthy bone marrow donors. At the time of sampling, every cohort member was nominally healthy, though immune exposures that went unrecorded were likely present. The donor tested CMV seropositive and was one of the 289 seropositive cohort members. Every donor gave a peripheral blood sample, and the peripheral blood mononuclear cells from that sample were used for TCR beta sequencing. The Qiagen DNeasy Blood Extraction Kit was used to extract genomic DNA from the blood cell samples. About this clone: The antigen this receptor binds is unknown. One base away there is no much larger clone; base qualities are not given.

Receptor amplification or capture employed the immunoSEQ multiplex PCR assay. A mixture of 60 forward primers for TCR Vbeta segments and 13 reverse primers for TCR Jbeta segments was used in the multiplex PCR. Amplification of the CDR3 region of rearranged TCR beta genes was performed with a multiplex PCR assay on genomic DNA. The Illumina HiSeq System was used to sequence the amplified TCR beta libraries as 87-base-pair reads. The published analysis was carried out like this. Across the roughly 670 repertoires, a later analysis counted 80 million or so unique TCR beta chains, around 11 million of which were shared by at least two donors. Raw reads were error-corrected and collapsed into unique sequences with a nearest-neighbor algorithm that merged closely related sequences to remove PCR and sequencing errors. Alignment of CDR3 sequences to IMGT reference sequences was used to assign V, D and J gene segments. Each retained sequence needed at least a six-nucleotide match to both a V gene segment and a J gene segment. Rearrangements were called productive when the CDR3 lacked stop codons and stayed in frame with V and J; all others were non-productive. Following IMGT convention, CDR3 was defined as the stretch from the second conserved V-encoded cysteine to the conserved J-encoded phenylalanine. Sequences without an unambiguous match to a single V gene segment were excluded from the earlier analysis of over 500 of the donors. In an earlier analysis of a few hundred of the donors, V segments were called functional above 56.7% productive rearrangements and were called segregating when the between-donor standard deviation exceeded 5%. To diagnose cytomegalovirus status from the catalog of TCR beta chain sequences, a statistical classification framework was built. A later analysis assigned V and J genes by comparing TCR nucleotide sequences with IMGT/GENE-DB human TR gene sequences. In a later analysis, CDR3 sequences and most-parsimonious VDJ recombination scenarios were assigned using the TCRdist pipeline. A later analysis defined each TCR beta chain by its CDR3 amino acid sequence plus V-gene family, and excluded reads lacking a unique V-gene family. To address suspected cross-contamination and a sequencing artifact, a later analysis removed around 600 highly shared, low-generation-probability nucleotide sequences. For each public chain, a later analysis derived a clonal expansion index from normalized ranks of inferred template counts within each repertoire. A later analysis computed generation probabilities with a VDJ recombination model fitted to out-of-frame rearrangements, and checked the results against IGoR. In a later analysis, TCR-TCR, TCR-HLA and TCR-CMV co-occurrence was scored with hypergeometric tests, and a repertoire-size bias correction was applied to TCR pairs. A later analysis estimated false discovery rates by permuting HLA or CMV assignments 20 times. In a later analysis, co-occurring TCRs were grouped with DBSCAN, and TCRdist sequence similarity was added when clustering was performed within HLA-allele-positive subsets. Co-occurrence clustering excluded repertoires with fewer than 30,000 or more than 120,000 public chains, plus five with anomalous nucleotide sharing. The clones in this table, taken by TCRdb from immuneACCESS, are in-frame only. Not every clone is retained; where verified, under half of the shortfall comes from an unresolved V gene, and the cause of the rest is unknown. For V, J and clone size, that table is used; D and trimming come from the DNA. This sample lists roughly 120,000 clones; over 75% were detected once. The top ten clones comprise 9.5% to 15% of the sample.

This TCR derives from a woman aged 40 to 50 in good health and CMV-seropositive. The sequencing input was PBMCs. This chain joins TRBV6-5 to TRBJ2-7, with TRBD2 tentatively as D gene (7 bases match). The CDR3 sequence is CASSYPGRGEQYF. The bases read TGTGCCAGCAGTTACCCGGGGAGGGGGGAGCAGTACTTC.